These T cell receptor beta chains were read from a single sample in a study of cytomegalovirus exposure and HLA in healthy donors. The repertoire was sequenced with immunoSEQ multiplex PCR; TCRdb's copy has only in-frame clones and lacks some. In the table there are around 150,000 clones, roughly 80% of which are singletons. Material: PBMCs. These TCRs come from a woman in her twenties or thirties in good health and CMV-seropositive. Each CDR3 is given with its conserved first and last residue. D genes are given only for firm matches. Some rows mark clone size as missing; the rest say once, few, many or name a class of expanded clone.

clone size	V gene	D gene	J gene	CDR3 protein	CDR3 DNA
-	TRBV20-1	-	TRBJ1-1	CSARGPGGAFF	TGCAGTGCTAGAGGTCCAGGAGGAGCTTTCTTT
-	TRBV18	-	TRBJ1-1	CASSPTQRAGNTEAFF	TGTGCCAGCTCACCTACCCAAAGGGCGGGTAACACTGAAGCTTTCTTT
-	TRBV5-1	-	TRBJ2-1	CASSQSQGRKNEQFF	TGCGCCAGCAGCCAATCACAGGGGAGGAAAAATGAGCAGTTCTTC
once	TRBV6-5	-	TRBJ1-1	CASSAGTPHTEAFF	TGTGCCAGCAGTGCCGGGACACCACACACTGAAGCTTTCTTT
-	TRBV4-2	-	TRBJ1-1	CASSQEGRGDTEAFF	TGTGCCAGCAGCCAAGAAGGCCGGGGGGACACTGAAGCTTTCTTT
-	TRBV7-9	TRBD1	TRBJ2-7	CSSSLANGQDEQYF	TGTTCCAGCAGCTTAGCGAATGGACAGGACGAGCAGTACTTC
-	TRBV15	TRBD1	TRBJ2-1	CATSRRQGMDEQFF	TGTGCCACCAGCAGAAGACAGGGGATGGATGAGCAGTTCTTC
-	TRBV4-3	TRBD1	TRBJ1-2	CASSGWTGVKNYGYTF	TGCGCCAGCAGCGGGTGGACAGGGGTAAAGAACTATGGCTACACCTTC
-	TRBV30	-	TRBJ2-7	CAWSDWGRGRYEQYF	TGTGCCTGGAGTGATTGGGGCAGGGGTAGGTACGAGCAGTACTTC
-	TRBV28	TRBD2	TRBJ2-1	CASGVLRDYQFF	TGTGCCAGCGGAGTCCTGCGGGACTATCAGTTCTTC
-	TRBV6-1	TRBD1	TRBJ2-4	CASRDRVSNIQYF	TGTGCCAGCAGGGACAGGGTTAGCAACATTCAGTACTTC
-	TRBV18	TRBD2	TRBJ2-1	CASSQAGGPRSEQFF	TGTGCCAGCTCACAAGCGGGGGGGCCAAGAAGTGAGCAGTTCTTC
-	TRBV10-2	TRBD2	TRBJ2-5	CASSSGGPQETQYF	TGCGCCAGCAGCAGCGGGGGGCCCCAAGAGACCCAGTACTTC
-	TRBV19	TRBD1	TRBJ1-6	CASSITGGVYNSPLHF	TGTGCCAGTAGTATTACAGGGGGTGTTTATAATTCACCCCTCCACTTT
-	TRBV28	-	TRBJ2-5	CASSPFAEQETQYF	TGTGCCAGCAGTCCCTTCGCGGAGCAAGAGACCCAGTACTTC
-	TRBV19	TRBD1	TRBJ1-2	CASSRRGDSLYGYTF	TGTGCCAGTAGCCGTCGTGGGGACAGTCTGTATGGCTACACCTTC
-	TRBV7-2	TRBD1	TRBJ1-4	CASSSGGQGIVTEKLFF	TGTGCCAGCAGCTCTGGGGGACAGGGAATAGTTACTGAAAAACTGTTTTTT
few	TRBV7-9	-	TRBJ2-7	CASKPTASYEQYF	TGTGCCAGCAAACCGACAGCCTCCTACGAGCAGTACTTC
-	TRBV9	TRBD1	TRBJ2-2	CASSVEQGFTGELFF	TGTGCCAGCAGCGTAGAACAGGGGTTCACCGGGGAGCTGTTTTTT
-	TRBV10-1	-	TRBJ2-7	CASSEPTPWGNHPRGKEQYF	TGCGCCAGCAGTGAGCCAACGCCGTGGGGGAATCACCCGAGGGGGAAAGAGCAGTACTTC
few	TRBV5-6	TRBD2	TRBJ2-1	CASLTALAGGAEQFF	TGTGCCAGCCTTACCGCGCTAGCGGGGGGGGCTGAGCAGTTCTTC
-	TRBV5-5	-	TRBJ1-4	CASSYSPGQFNEKLFF	TGTGCCAGCAGTTACTCACCGGGACAATTCAATGAAAAACTGTTTTTT
few	TRBV5-1	TRBD1	TRBJ2-7	CASSRNYRGEQYF	TGCGCCAGCAGCAGAAACTACAGGGGCGAGCAGTACTTC
-	TRBV2	-	TRBJ2-5	CASTLEGGPETQYF	TGTGCCAGCACCCTGGAGGGGGGGCCGGAGACCCAGTACTTC
-	TRBV7-2	TRBD1	TRBJ1-2	CASSSDRDSYGYTF	TGTGCCAGCAGCTCCGACAGGGATAGCTATGGCTACACCTTC
-	TRBV6-1	-	TRBJ1-3	CASSEVGSSGNTIYF	TGTGCCAGCAGTGAAGTAGGGAGCTCTGGAAACACCATATATTTT
few	TRBV10-2	-	TRBJ2-2	CASSDWLEDGELFF	TGCGCCAGCAGTGATTGGTTAGAGGACGGGGAGCTGTTTTTT
few	TRBV5-4	TRBD1	TRBJ1-3	CASNLDRDGNTIYF	TGTGCCAGCAATCTGGACAGGGATGGAAACACCATATATTTT
-	TRBV7-6	TRBD2	TRBJ2-5	CASSFRASGGHQETQYF	TGTGCCAGCAGCTTCAGAGCTAGCGGGGGACACCAAGAGACCCAGTACTTC
-	TRBV7-2	-	TRBJ2-1	CASSQLGGRYNEQFF	TGTGCCAGCAGCCAGCTAGGTGGGAGATACAATGAGCAGTTCTTC
-	TRBV19	TRBD2	TRBJ2-1	CASRETSGEYNEQFF	TGTGCCAGTAGGGAAACTAGCGGGGAATACAATGAGCAGTTCTTC
once	TRBV5-5	TRBD2	TRBJ2-2	CASSFSGGAVGELFF	TGTGCCAGCAGCTTCAGCGGGGGGGCTGTCGGGGAGCTGTTTTTT